This T cell receptor beta chain was found in a study of shared clonotypes between healthy human individuals. CDR1 and CDR2 from the germline V gene are SGHRS and YFSETQ. CDR3 size: 15 residues. Deletions cut 3 bases from V and 5 bases from J, with 18 bases between. Sequencing used immunoSEQ multiplex PCR; TCRdb keeps in-frame clones, though not all of them. Here the sample spans 2 million to 3 million clones, 80% to 95% being singletons. Sequencing was carried out using naive CD4+ T cells from PBMCs. Specified subset: CD45RA+ positively selected. The TCR sequence derives from a man between 18 and 35 years old in good health. Some clones in this sample may be carry-over from other donors' samples. The chain employs TRBV5-1 and TRBJ2-7; D is possibly TRBD2 (6 bases). The CDR3 DNA follows: TGCGCCAGCAGCTCGCGGGGTGGCGGGACGGACGAGCAGTACTTC. It encodes CASSSRGGGTDEQYF.